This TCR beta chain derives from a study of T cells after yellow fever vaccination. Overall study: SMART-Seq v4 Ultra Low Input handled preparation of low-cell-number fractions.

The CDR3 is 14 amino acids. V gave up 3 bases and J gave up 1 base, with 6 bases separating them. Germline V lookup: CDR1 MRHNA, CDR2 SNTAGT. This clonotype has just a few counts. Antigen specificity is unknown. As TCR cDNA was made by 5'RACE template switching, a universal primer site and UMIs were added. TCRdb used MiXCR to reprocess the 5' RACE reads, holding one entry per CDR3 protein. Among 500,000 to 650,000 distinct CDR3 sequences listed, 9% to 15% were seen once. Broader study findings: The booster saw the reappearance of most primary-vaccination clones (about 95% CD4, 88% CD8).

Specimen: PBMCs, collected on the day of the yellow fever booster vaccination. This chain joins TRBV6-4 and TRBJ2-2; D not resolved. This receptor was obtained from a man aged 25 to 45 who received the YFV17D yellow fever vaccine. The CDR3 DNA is TGTGCCAGCAGTGAAGGATGGAACACCGGGGAGCTGTTTTTT. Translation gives CASSEGWNTGELFF.